The rows below give T cell receptor beta chains drawn from one sample of a study of Ad26.COV2.S vaccination and SARS-CoV-2 variants. TCRdb's copy holds only in-frame clones and misses some; the assay was immunoSEQ multiplex PCR. The sample yields about 350,000 clones, about 85% seen once. The sequencing here drew on peripheral blood, taken in a trial of Ad26.COV2.S vaccine versus placebo. The receptors derive from a person between 18 and 59 years old who received the Ad26.COV2.S COVID-19 vaccine or a placebo. The CDR3 runs from the conserved cysteine through the conserved F or W. Each record gives: V gene, D gene, J gene, clone size, CDR3 DNA, CDR3 protein. A D gene is named only where the DNA matches it firmly. Only part of the rows carry a size: once, few, many, or a class if the clone is expanded.

TRBV5-1	NA	TRBJ1-1	NA	TGCGCCAGCAGCCCGGGGGACTTTCAGGAAACTGAAGCTTTCTTT	CASSPGDFQETEAFF
TRBV2	TRBD2	TRBJ2-7	NA	TGTGCCAGCATGATCCGGGACTATGCGACCGACGAGCAGTACTTC	CASMIRDYATDEQYF
TRBV7-6	TRBD1	TRBJ1-1	NA	TGTGCCAGCAGTTTAGGGACAGGGGTGGCCACTGAAGCTTTCTTT	CASSLGTGVATEAFF
TRBV11-2	NA	TRBJ1-6	NA	TGTGCCAGCAGCTTAGACCAGGGGTGGGATTCACCCCTCCACTTT	CASSLDQGWDSPLHF
TRBV7-9	NA	TRBJ2-2	NA	TGTGCCAGCAGTCAAGCGAGGGGGGAGCTGTTTTTT	CASSQARGELFF
TRBV2	NA	TRBJ1-1	NA	TGTGCCAGCAGTCCCTACAGCTCCTCGAACACTGAAGCTTTCTTT	CASSPYSSSNTEAFF
TRBV19	NA	TRBJ1-1	NA	TGTGCCAGTAGTGGCAGGACTACCACTGAAGCTTTCTTT	CASSGRTTTEAFF
TRBV27	TRBD2	TRBJ2-1	NA	TGTGCCAGTCGACTAGCGGAGTACAATGAGCAGTTCTTC	CASRLAEYNEQFF
TRBV28	NA	TRBJ2-1	NA	TGTGCCAGCAGTCCCGGTACCTTCAATGAGCAGTTCTTC	CASSPGTFNEQFF
TRBV20-1	TRBD2	TRBJ2-7	NA	TGCAGTGCTGGTGCTGTAGGGACTAGGAGCTCCTACGAGCAGTACTTC	CSAGAVGTRSSYEQYF
TRBV7-8	NA	TRBJ1-1	once	TGTGCCAGCAGCTTACCGAGCGCCGGGCAGCACAGTTACACTGAAGCTTTCTTT	CASSLPSAGQHSYTEAFF
TRBV5-8	TRBD1	TRBJ1-2	NA	TGTGCCAGCAGCCCGCAGGGGGCGGACTATGGCTACACCTTC	CASSPQGADYGYTF
TRBV5-1	NA	TRBJ1-2	NA	TGCGCCAGCAGCGTCCGGGGGGGACCGGATGGCTACACCTTC	CASSVRGGPDGYTF
TRBV19	TRBD1	TRBJ1-1	NA	TGTGCCAGTAGTATGGGGTACGGACAGGTGGGAACTGAAGCTTTCTTT	CASSMGYGQVGTEAFF
TRBV12-3/TRBV12-4	NA	TRBJ2-3	NA	TGTGCCAGCAGTTTCTGGGCTAGGGCGCAGTATTTT	CASSFWARAQYF
TRBV9	TRBD2	TRBJ2-3	NA	TGTGCCAGCAGCGTAGTAGGGGGGACTAGCGGTACTAGCACAGATACGCAGTATTTT	CASSVVGGTSGTSTDTQYF
TRBV21-1	NA	TRBJ2-7	NA	TGTGCCAGCTGGGGACAGGGAGTCGACGAGCAGTACTTC	CASWGQGVDEQYF
TRBV5-5	NA	TRBJ2-7	NA	TGTGCCAGCAGCCCGTACTGGAACCCAGAGCAGTACTTC	CASSPYWNPEQYF
TRBV5-1	TRBD1	TRBJ1-6	NA	TGCGCCAGCAGCCCCAAACTACGGACAGGGGATTCACCCCTCCACTTT	CASSPKLRTGDSPLHF
TRBV2	NA	TRBJ2-5	NA	TGTGCCAGAAAACTCCAAGAGACCCAGTACTTC	CARKLQETQYF
TRBV25-1	NA	TRBJ2-3	NA	TGTGCCAGCACCACGCAGTATTTT	CASTTQYF
TRBV2	TRBD2	TRBJ2-7	NA	TGTGCCAGCAGGGGAGGGACTAGCGGCTACGAGCAGTACTTC	CASRGGTSGYEQYF
TRBV15	TRBD2	TRBJ2-2	NA	TGTGCCACCAGCAGACAGCTAGCGGGGGGGACCGGGGAGCTGTTTTTT	CATSRQLAGGTGELFF
TRBV2	NA	TRBJ2-1	NA	TGTGCCAGCAGCCCTGTGACTAGTGACAATGAGCAGTTCTTC	CASSPVTSDNEQFF
TRBV6-1	NA	TRBJ2-5	NA	TGTGCCAGCAGTGAAGCGCAGGCCAGTTTTATCCAAGAGACCCAGTACTTC	CASSEAQASFIQETQYF
TRBV28	TRBD1	TRBJ1-1	NA	TGTGCCAGCAGTGTAAAACAGGGGGCCATGACTTTCTTT	CASSVKQGAMTFF
TRBV4-3	NA	TRBJ1-1	NA	TGCGCCAGCAGCCAAGTGGGGTTCAAGAACACTGAAGCTTTCTTT	CASSQVGFKNTEAFF
TRBV18	NA	TRBJ1-2	NA	TGTGCCAGCTCACCACTAACAGAACCTAACTATGGCTACACCTTC	CASSPLTEPNYGYTF
TRBV28	TRBD2	TRBJ2-7	NA	TGTGCCAGCAGTTTACTAGCGGGGAGTTACGAGCAGTACTTC	CASSLLAGSYEQYF
TRBV5-1	TRBD1	TRBJ2-2	NA	TGCGCCAGCAGCACCGGACAGGGGGCAACCGGGGAGCTGTTTTTT	CASSTGQGATGELFF
TRBV6-5	TRBD2	TRBJ2-3	once	TGTGCCAGCAGTTACTCGATGGGACTAGCAGGAGATACGCAGTATTTT	CASSYSMGLAGDTQYF
TRBV3-1/TRBV3-2	NA	TRBJ1-1	once	TGTGCCAGCAGCACAAAGAGAGAGGCAGACCGTGAAGCTTTCTTT	CASSTKREADREAFF
TRBV7-9	NA	TRBJ2-3	NA	TGTGCCAGCAGCCCCGCGGTGGGCGCGGGCACAGATACGCAGTATTTT	CASSPAVGAGTDTQYF
TRBV20-1	NA	TRBJ1-4	NA	TGCAGTGCCCCCAAACAGGGAAAACTGTTTTTT	CSAPKQGKLFF
TRBV4-3	NA	TRBJ1-6	NA	TGCGCCAGCAGCCAAGACTACAGCGCCAGCTCCTATAATTCACCCCTCCACTTT	CASSQDYSASSYNSPLHF
TRBV28	NA	TRBJ2-5	NA	TGTGCCAGCCCTCCCGACAGTTGCCAAGAGACCCAGTACTTC	CASPPDSCQETQYF
TRBV10-3	NA	TRBJ2-7	NA	TGTGCCATTAGACCCAGGGACTCCTACGAGCAGTACTTC	CAIRPRDSYEQYF
TRBV4-3	TRBD1	TRBJ2-7	NA	TGCGCCAGCAGCCAAGAAACAGGGGGCCCAGGCTACGAGCAGTACTTC	CASSQETGGPGYEQYF
TRBV18	TRBD2	TRBJ2-1	NA	TGTGCCAGCTCACCTCTGACTAGCGGTTACAATGAGCAGTTCTTC	CASSPLTSGYNEQFF
TRBV30	NA	TRBJ2-4	NA	TGTGCCTTTTCCCCAACAACCAAAAACATTCAGTACTTC	CAFSPTTKNIQYF
TRBV6-6	TRBD2	TRBJ2-7	few	TGTGCCAGCAGTCGTAATCCGGGACTAGCGGGACTCAGCTCCTACGAGCAGTACTTC	CASSRNPGLAGLSSYEQYF
TRBV7-9	NA	TRBJ2-1	NA	TGTGCCAGCAATTCCCCGGAGGGGTCCTACAATGAGCAGTTCTTC	CASNSPEGSYNEQFF
TRBV11-2	NA	TRBJ1-5	NA	TGTGCCAGCAGCTTAGCGGGATCTCAGCGCCAGCATTTT	CASSLAGSQRQHF
TRBV12-3/TRBV12-4	NA	TRBJ1-5	NA	TGTGCCAGCAGTTTGTCCCGAGTCCAGCCCCAGCATTTT	CASSLSRVQPQHF
TRBV29-1	NA	TRBJ2-1	NA	TGCAGCGTGGCCCACAATGAGCAGTTCTTC	CSVAHNEQFF
TRBV7-6	TRBD1	TRBJ2-2	NA	TGTGCCAGCAGCCCGACCCCGACAGGGGGCACCGGGGAGCTGTTTTTT	CASSPTPTGGTGELFF
TRBV12-3/TRBV12-4	NA	TRBJ2-6	once	TGTGCCAGCAGTAACCGTCAGGCCAACGTCCTGACTTTC	CASSNRQANVLTF
TRBV19	NA	TRBJ1-5	few	TGTGCCAGTAGTGTCACAGGGCCGGGCAATCAGCCCCAGCATTTT	CASSVTGPGNQPQHF
TRBV10-2	NA	TRBJ2-7	NA	TGCGCCAGCAACGGTCGGAGCTCCTACGAGCAGTACTTC	CASNGRSSYEQYF
TRBV5-1	NA	TRBJ2-5	NA	TGCGCCAGCAGTCCGCTCCCCGAGCAAGAGACCCAGTACTTC	CASSPLPEQETQYF